The present T cell receptor (beta chain) was sequenced within a study of blood T cell dynamics during melanoma immunotherapy. Study background: Standard first-line treatment here was pembrolizumab or nivolumab plus ipilimumab in metastatic melanoma. Findings of the study overall: The study could not tell melanoma-specific clones from general immune activation. Unlike progressors, later disease-control patients had W3 repertoires gaining clonality or diversity.

The CDR3 is made up of 16 amino acids. Between the trimmed V and J ends, which lost 5 bases and 5 bases, there was a span of 20 bases. Germline V lookup: CDR1 SGHTA, CDR2 FQGTGA. Worth noting for this clone: The target antigen is unknown.

Sequenced by immunoSEQ multiplex PCR; TCRdb stores in-frame clones only, minus some. The sample comprises more than 14,000 clones, roughly 89% of which are singletons, and approximately 8.1% rests with the top ten. The time point is: week 3, after first cycle of checkpoint inhibitor. Samples come from before therapy and from week 3 after the first blockade cycle. This rearrangement joins TRBV7-3 to TRBJ2-3; weak D call: TRBD1 (7 bases). The receptor was isolated from a human donor with melanoma. Sequenced here: blood, sampled from a patient treated with checkpoint blockade. CDR3 loop: CASSLVGGTDLDTQYF. For the CDR3, the DNA is TGTGCCAGCAGCCTAGTCGGCGGGACAGACCTAGATACGCAGTATTTT. The complete variable domain, with remaining parts taken from reference TRBV7-3 and TRBJ2-3, reads GAGVSQTPSNKVTEKGKYVELRCDPISGHTALYWYRQSLGQGPEFLIYFQGTGAADDSGLPNDRFFAVRPEGSVSTLKIQRTERGDSAVYLCASSLVGGTDLDTQYFGPGTRLTVL.